The 18 T cell receptor beta chains reported below all come from one sample, sequenced in a study of T cell responses to AZD1222 COVID-19 vaccine. TCRdb's table, derived via immunoSEQ multiplex PCR, lists solely in-frame clones and lacks some. Found here are approximately 200,000 clones, approximately 90% of them singletons; the top ten hold approximately 3.7%. The specimen comprised peripheral blood, sampled 28 days after the second AZD1222 dose. These TCRs come from an adult who received the AZD1222 COVID-19 vaccine.

The chain links TRBV28 to TRBJ2-2; 9 bases align to TRBD2. Germline V CDR1 and CDR2: MDHEN, SYDVKM. The CDR3 consists of 17 residues. The ends lost 7 bases at V and 7 bases at J; junction bases unmatched: 16. CDR3 bases: TGTGCCAGCATCACTCTCGGGGCTAGCGGGATAGTCGGGGAGCTGTTTTTT. Its protein product is CASITLGASGIVGELFF.

The V call is TRBV12-3 or TRBV12-4, the J call TRBJ2-7; 8 bases fit TRBD2. CDR3 length: 13 residues. Germline trimming cut 6 bases from V and 5 bases from J; bases unmatched to any gene: 6. The CDR3 DNA reads as TGTGCCAGCAGCCCCGGGACTAGAAACGAGCAGTACTTC. Encoded protein: CASSPGTRNEQYF.

This clone appeared a single time. This chain connects TRBV30 to TRBJ1-6; D is possibly TRBD1 (5 bases). V lost 8 bases to trimming and J lost 7 bases, with 18 bases between them. The CDR3 runs 14 residues. The germline gives CDR1 GTSNPN, CDR2 SVGIG (reference sequence). The CDR3 spells CAGAGRAVNSPLHF. The CDR3 nucleotides read TGTGCCGGGGCCGGTCGGGCGGTCAATTCACCCCTCCACTTT.

The CDR3 DNA follows: TGTGCCACCAGTGATAAGGTACAGACAAATGGCTACACCTTC. It specifies CATSDKVQTNGYTF. J is TRBJ1-2 and V is TRBV24-1; D is unresolved. CDR1 and CDR2 from the germline V gene are KGHDR and SFDVKD. This CDR3 is 14 amino acids long. Trimming cost V 3 bases and J 6 bases, with 13 bases left between them.

The chain carries TRBV28 and TRBJ2-1; 7 nucleotides agree with TRBD2. This CDR3 has 15 residues. Germline loops: CDR1 MDHEN, CDR2 SYDVKM. V lost 5 bases to trimming and J lost 6 bases; unmatched junction nucleotides: 10. In nucleotides, the CDR3 is TGTGCCAGCAGTGGGGCGGGAGTTGAGGCCAATGAGCAGTTCTTC. This sequence encodes CASSGAGVEANEQFF.

V is TRBV20-1 and J is TRBJ2-1; 8 bases match TRBD2. The CDR3 runs 14 residues. CDR1 and CDR2 (germline): DFQATT, SNEGSKA (reference sequence). V lost 3 bases, J lost 7 bases, and 8 bases stayed unmatched. The CDR3, as DNA: TGCAGTGCTAGTTCAAGCGGGAGTGTGAATGAGCAGTTCTTC. Protein: CSASSSGSVNEQFF.

The V call is TRBV7-3, the J call TRBJ2-1; 9 bases agree with TRBD2. Germline CDR1 reads SGHTA; CDR2 reads FQGTGA. The CDR3 is 13 amino acids. V lost 8 bases, J lost 6 bases, and 5 bases stayed unmatched. DNA for the CDR3: TGTGCCAGCGGGCGGGAGGGCCCCAATGAGCAGTTCTTC. Protein: CASGREGPNEQFF.

The rearrangement uses TRBV19 and TRBJ1-5; D may be TRBD1 (6 bases). The CDR3 consists of 16 residues. Per germline, CDR1 LNHDA and CDR2 SQIVND (reference sequence). The germline V and J ends were trimmed by 1 base and 1 base, with 11 bases remaining between them. In nucleotides, the CDR3 is TGTGCCAGTAGTATAGTCCTCAGGGGAAGCAATCAGCCCCAGCATTTT. Protein sequence: CASSIVLRGSNQPQHF.

This clone was picked up one time. The chain couples TRBV2 to TRBJ2-7; a weak D match, TRBD1 (7 bases). Germline lookup yields CDR1 SNHLY and CDR2 FYNNEI. V was cut by 2 bases and J by 4 bases, with 15 bases left in between. CDR3 size: 15 residues. CDR3 residues: CASSESRQGGYEQYF. The CDR3 coding sequence is TGTGCCAGCAGTGAATCCCGACAGGGAGGATACGAGCAGTACTTC.

The CDR3 region has the DNA TGCGCCAGCAGCCAAGAGTCAACAGGCTACACTGAAGCTTTCTTT. Translating it yields CASSQESTGYTEAFF. The chain combines TRBV4-1 with TRBJ1-1; TRBD1 might be the D (5 bases). This CDR3 contains 15 residues. Germline CDR1 MGHRA, CDR2 YSYEKL. The ends were cut back, 0 bases at V and 3 bases at J, with 11 bases in the middle.

Written as DNA, the CDR3 is TGTGCCAGTAGCACCGGACAGGGTATCCACGAGCAGTACTTC. It specifies CASSTGQGIHEQYF. The chain uses TRBV19 and TRBJ2-7; 8 positions match TRBD1. After removal of 6 bases from V and 5 bases from J, the junction contained 9 bases not matched to a gene. The CDR3 runs 14 residues. From germline, CDR1 is LNHDA and CDR2 SQIVND (reference sequence). Complete variable domain (other parts from reference TRBV19 and TRBJ2-7): DGGITQSPKYLFRKEGQNVTLSCEQNLNHDAMYWYRQDPGQGLRLIYYSQIVNDFQKGDIAEGYSVSREKKESFPLTVTSAQKNPTAFYLCASSTGQGIHEQYFGPGTRLTVT.

The chain joins TRBV6-5 to TRBJ1-1, with D uncertain. The CDR3 runs to 14 residues. V was cut by 4 bases and J by 4 bases, with 13 bases left in between. CDR1 is MNHEY and CDR2 is SVGAGI in the germline V gene. This CDR3 is CASSSGSLSTEAFF. CDR3 in DNA: TGTGCCAGCAGTTCTGGCAGTTTGAGCACTGAAGCTTTCTTT.

The V gene is TRBV5-1, the J gene TRBJ2-3; D is undetermined. CDR1 and CDR2 (germline): SGHRS, YFSETQ. V was trimmed by 4 bases and J by 4 bases, leaving 13 bases between them. The CDR3 sequence is 14 residues long. DNA of the CDR3: TGCGCCAGCAGCGCTGGGTCACACCCAGATACGCAGTATTTT. It codes for CASSAGSHPDTQYF.

J is TRBJ1-5 and V is TRBV15; a possible D gene is TRBD1 (5 bases). Germline loops: CDR1 LNHNV, CDR2 YYDKDF (reference sequence). The V and J ends lost 6 bases and 0 bases respectively, with 15 bases between them. The CDR3 is 16 amino acids. The CDR3, as DNA: TGTGCCACCAGACCCCAGGGTCCTTATAGCAATCAGCCCCAGCATTTT. This encodes CATRPQGPYSNQPQHF.

CDR3 sequence reads: CSVDPGRSEVGEQFF. The DNA of the CDR3 is TGCAGCGTTGACCCGGGCAGGTCTGAGGTCGGTGAGCAGTTCTTC. V and J are TRBV29-1 and TRBJ2-1; D uncertain. This CDR3 spans 15 amino acids. Trimming removed 3 bases from V and 9 bases from J, with 21 bases in between. Germline V gives CDR1 SQVTM, CDR2 ANQGSEA.

The chain carries TRBV27 and TRBJ1-1, with TRBD1 identical over 8 bases. The trim removed 3 bases at V and 1 base at J, leaving 4 bases unmatched. This CDR3 contains 15 residues. The germline CDR1 and CDR2 sequences are MNHEY and SMNVEV (reference sequence). CDR3 nucleotide sequence: TGTGCCAGCAGTTTCTTAGACAGGGGGAACACTGAAGCTTTCTTT. This gives the protein CASSFLDRGNTEAFF.

For the CDR3, the DNA is TGCGCCAGCAGCCCATTTAGGCTAGCGGGAATCCAAGAGCAGTACTTC. This encodes CASSPFRLAGIQEQYF. V and J are TRBV5-1 and TRBJ2-7, with 9 positions matching TRBD2. Germline CDR1 and CDR2: SGHRS and YFSETQ. CDR3 length: 16 residues. After removal of 4 bases from V and 7 bases from J, the junction contained 15 bases not matched to a gene.

The chain joins TRBV28 to TRBJ2-3; D unclear. Looked up from germline, CDR1 is MDHEN and CDR2 is SYDVKM. CDR3 size: 12 residues. Between the trimmed V and J ends, which lost 6 bases and 2 bases, there was a span of 6 bases. CDR3 sequence (DNA): TGTGCCAGCAGAGACCCCACAGATACGCAGTATTTT. This codes for CASRDPTDTQYF.